The 7 T cell receptor beta chains below all came from one sample that was sequenced in a study of cytomegalovirus exposure and HLA in healthy donors. It was with 60 Vbeta and 13 Jbeta primers that the PCR ran. Clones were read by immunoSEQ multiplex PCR, and TCRdb kept only the in-frame ones, dropping some. The profile shows some 150,000 clones, about two thirds of them singletons. The sample consisted of PBMCs. These TCRs come from a woman aged 25 to 39 in good health and CMV-seronegative.

This rearrangement joins TRBV29-1 to TRBJ1-2, with unresolved D. The germline V gene has CDR1 SQVTM and CDR2 ANQGSEA. Trimming shortened V by 8 bases and J by 2 bases, and 9 bases separated the two germline ends. The length of the CDR3 is 11 residues. The CDR3 reads CSSEENYGYTF. The CDR3 DNA sequence: TGCAGCTCCGAGGAAAACTATGGCTACACCTTC.

This clone was seen a handful of times. V is TRBV2 and J is TRBJ1-1, with 11 nucleotides matching TRBD1. J was trimmed by 4 bases and V by 6 bases; bases with no gene match: 16. Germline lookup yields CDR1 SNHLY and CDR2 FYNNEI. This CDR3 has 18 residues. The CDR3 sequence is CASRGPGVGTGGFTEAFF. CDR3 in DNA: TGTGCCAGCAGGGGCCCCGGGGTAGGGACAGGGGGTTTCACTGAAGCTTTCTTT.

The chain is built from TRBV15 and TRBJ1-4; D may be TRBD1 (5 bases). The germline gives CDR1 LNHNV, CDR2 YYDKDF (reference sequence). This CDR3 is 14 amino acids long. V gave up 0 bases and J gave up 8 bases, with 10 bases separating them. The CDR3 here is CATSREGGGEKLFF. In nucleotides, the CDR3 is TGTGCCACCAGCAGAGAGGGGGGTGGCGAAAAACTGTTTTTT.

The chain has TRBV27 and TRBJ2-7; weak D call: TRBD1 (6 bases). The germline V gene has CDR1 MNHEY and CDR2 SMNVEV (reference sequence). The CDR3 runs 13 residues. V dropped 3 bases and J dropped 2 bases, with 8 bases sitting between them. DNA for the CDR3: TGTGCCAGCAGTTTGGACAGTACCTACGAGCAGTACTTC. It translates to CASSLDSTYEQYF.

The chain combines TRBV12-5 with TRBJ2-1, with D possibly matching TRBD2 (5 bases). The CDR3 totals 18 residues. V lost 0 bases, J lost 9 bases, and 24 bases lay in between. Germline V gene lookup returns CDR1 LGHNT and CDR2 FRNRAP. For the CDR3, the DNA is TGTGCTAGTGGTTTGGTACGGCATCAGAGCGGTCCGGATACTGAGCAGTTCTTC. Encoded protein: CASGLVRHQSGPDTEQFF.

This clone was detected a few times. This CDR3 is also generated by other DNA sequences in the sample. This chain joins TRBV4-1 and TRBJ2-7; 7 positions match TRBD2. Germline V gives CDR1 MGHRA, CDR2 YSYEKL. With V trimmed by 1 base and J by 7 bases, 10 bases remained unmatched. The CDR3 has 15 residues. The CDR3: CASSQGEAGRREQYF. Written as DNA, the CDR3 is TGCGCCAGCAGCCAAGGAGAAGCGGGACGTCGGGAGCAGTACTTC.

This clone appeared once. This chain uses TRBV27 with TRBJ1-5, with D perhaps TRBD1 (6 bases). Trimming pared 5 bases from V and 0 bases from J, leaving 11 bases between. Germline V CDR1 and CDR2: MNHEY, SMNVEV (reference sequence). This CDR3 is 15 amino acids long. The CDR3 region is CASSRDNYSNQPQHF. In DNA, the CDR3 is TGTGCCAGCAGTCGGGACAACTATAGCAATCAGCCCCAGCATTTT.